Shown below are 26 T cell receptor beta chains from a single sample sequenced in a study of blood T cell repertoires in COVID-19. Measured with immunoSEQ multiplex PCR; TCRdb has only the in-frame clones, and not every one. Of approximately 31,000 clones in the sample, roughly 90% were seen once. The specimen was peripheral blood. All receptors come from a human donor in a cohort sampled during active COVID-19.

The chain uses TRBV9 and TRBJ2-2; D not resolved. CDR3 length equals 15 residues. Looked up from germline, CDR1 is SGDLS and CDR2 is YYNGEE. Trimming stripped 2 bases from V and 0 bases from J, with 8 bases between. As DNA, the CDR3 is TGTGCCAGCAGCGTCTTTAGAACGAACACCGGGGAGCTGTTTTTT. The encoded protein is CASSVFRTNTGELFF.

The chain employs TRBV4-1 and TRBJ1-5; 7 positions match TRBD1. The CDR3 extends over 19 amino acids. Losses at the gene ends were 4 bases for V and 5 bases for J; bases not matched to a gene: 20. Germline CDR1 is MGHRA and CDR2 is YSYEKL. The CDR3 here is CASSPSLDRKKMNDQPQHF. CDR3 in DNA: TGCGCCAGCAGCCCCTCTTTGGACAGGAAAAAAATGAACGATCAGCCCCAGCATTTT.

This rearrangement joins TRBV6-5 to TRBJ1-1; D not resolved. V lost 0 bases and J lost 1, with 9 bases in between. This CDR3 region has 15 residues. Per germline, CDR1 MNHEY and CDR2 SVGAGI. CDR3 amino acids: CASSYSGLGNTEAFF. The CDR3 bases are TGTGCCAGCAGTTACTCCGGGTTGGGGAACACTGAAGCTTTCTTT.

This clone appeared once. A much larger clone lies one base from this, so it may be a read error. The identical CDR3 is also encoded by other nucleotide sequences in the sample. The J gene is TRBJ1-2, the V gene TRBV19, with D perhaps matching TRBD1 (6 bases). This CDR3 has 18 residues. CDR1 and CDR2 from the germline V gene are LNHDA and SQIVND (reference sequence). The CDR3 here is CASSPRSQTDSLDYGYTF. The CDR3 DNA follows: TGTGCCAGTAGCCCTAGATCTCAAACGGACAGCCTTGACTACGGCTACACCTTC.

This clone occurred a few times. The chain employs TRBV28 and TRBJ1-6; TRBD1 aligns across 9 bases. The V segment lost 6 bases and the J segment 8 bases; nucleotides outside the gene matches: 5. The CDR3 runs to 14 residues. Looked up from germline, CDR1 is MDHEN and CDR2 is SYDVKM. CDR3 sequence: CASSETGGDSPLHF. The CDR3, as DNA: TGTGCCAGCAGCGAGACAGGGGGGGATTCACCCCTCCACTTT.

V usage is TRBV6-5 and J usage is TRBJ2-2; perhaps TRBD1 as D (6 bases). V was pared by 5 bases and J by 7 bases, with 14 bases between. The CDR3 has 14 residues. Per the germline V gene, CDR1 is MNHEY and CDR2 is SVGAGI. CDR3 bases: TGTGCCAGCAGTCCAGGGGTGGCAAACGGGGAGCTGTTTTTT. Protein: CASSPGVANGELFF.

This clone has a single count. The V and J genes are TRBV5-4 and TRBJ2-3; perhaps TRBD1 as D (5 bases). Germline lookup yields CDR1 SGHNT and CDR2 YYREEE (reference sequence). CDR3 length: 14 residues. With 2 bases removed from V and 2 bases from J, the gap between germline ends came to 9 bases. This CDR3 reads CASSFDSFTDTQYF. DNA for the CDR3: TGTGCCAGCAGCTTCGACAGCTTCACAGATACGCAGTATTTT.

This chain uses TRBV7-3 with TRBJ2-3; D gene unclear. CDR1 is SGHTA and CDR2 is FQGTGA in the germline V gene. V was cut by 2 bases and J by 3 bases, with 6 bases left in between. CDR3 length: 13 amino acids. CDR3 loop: CASSLFRTDTQYF. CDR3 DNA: TGTGCCAGCAGCTTATTCCGGACAGATACGCAGTATTTT.

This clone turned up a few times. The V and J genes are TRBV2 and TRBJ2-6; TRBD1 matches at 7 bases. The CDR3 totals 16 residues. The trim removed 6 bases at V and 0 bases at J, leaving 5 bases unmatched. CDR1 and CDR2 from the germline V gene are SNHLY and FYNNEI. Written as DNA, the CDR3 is TGTGCCAGCAGCAGGGACAGTAGCTCTGGGGCCAACGTCCTGACTTTC. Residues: CASSRDSSSGANVLTF.

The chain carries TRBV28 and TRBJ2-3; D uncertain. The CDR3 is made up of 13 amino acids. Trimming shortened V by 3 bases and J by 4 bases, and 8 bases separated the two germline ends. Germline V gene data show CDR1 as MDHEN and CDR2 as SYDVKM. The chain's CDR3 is CASSLSRADTQYF. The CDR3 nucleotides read TGTGCCAGCAGTTTGAGCCGGGCAGATACGCAGTATTTT.

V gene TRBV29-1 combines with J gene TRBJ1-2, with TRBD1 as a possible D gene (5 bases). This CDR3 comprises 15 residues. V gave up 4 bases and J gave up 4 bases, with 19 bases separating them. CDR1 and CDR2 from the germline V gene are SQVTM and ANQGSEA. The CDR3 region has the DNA TGCAGCGTTGTTTTTTTTAAGCGGGGCTCCTATGGCTACACCTTC. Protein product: CSVVFFKRGSYGYTF.

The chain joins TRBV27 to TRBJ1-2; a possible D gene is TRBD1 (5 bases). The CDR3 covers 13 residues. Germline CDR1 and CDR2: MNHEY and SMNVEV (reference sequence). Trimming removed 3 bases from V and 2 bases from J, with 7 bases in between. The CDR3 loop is CASSFSGNYGYTF. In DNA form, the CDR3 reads TGTGCCAGCAGTTTTTCAGGGAACTATGGCTACACCTTC.

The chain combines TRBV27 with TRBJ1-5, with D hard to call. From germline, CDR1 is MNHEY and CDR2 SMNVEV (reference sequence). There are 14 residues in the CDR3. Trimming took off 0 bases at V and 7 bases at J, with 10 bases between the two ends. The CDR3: CASSLSEGNQPQHF. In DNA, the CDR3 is TGTGCCAGCAGTTTATCGGAGGGTAACCAGCCCCAGCATTTT.

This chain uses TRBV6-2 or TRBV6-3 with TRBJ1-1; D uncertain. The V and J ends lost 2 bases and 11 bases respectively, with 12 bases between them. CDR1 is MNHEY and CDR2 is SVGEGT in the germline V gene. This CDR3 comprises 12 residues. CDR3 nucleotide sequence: TGTGCCAGCAGTTACGACGGACTCGGGGCTTTCTTT. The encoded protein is CASSYDGLGAFF.

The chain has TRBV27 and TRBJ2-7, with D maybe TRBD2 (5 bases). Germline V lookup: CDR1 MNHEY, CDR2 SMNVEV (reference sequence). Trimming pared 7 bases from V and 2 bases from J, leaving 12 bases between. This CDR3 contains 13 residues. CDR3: CASKPVGAYEQYF. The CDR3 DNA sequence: TGTGCCAGCAAGCCGGTGGGAGCCTACGAGCAGTACTTC.

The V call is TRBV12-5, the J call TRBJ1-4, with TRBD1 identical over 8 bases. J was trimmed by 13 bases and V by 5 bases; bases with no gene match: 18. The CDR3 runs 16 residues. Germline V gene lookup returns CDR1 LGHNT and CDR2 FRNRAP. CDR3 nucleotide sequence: TGTGCTAGTGGTCTCCGGGACAGGACCCTTGGCGGTATACTGTTTTTT. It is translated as CASGLRDRTLGGILFF.

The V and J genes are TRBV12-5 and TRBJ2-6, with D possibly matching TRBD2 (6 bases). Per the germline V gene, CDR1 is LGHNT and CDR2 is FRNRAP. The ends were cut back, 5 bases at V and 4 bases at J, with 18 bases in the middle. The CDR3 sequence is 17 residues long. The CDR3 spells CASGPSAGLGGANVLTF. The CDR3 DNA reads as TGTGCTAGTGGTCCCTCCGCGGGGTTGGGCGGGGCCAACGTCCTGACTTTC.

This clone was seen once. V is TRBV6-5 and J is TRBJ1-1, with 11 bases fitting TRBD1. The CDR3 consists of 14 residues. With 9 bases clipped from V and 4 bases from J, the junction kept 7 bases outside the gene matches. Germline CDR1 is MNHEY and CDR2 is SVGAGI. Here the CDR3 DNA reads TGTGCCAGTGGGACAGGGGGTTGGAGCACTGAAGCTTTCTTT. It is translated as CASGTGGWSTEAFF.

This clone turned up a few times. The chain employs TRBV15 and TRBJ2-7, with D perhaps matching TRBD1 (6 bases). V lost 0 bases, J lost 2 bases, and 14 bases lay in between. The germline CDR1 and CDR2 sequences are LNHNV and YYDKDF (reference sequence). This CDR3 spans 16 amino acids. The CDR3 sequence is CATSRDSRDIPYEQYF. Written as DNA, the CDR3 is TGTGCCACCAGCAGAGATTCCAGGGACATCCCCTACGAGCAGTACTTC.

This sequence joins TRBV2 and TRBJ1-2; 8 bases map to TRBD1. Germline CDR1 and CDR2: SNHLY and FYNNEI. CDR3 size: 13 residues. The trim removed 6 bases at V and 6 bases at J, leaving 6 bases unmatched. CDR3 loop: CASRLGQVNGYTF. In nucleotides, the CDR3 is TGTGCCAGCAGACTGGGACAGGTGAATGGCTACACCTTC.

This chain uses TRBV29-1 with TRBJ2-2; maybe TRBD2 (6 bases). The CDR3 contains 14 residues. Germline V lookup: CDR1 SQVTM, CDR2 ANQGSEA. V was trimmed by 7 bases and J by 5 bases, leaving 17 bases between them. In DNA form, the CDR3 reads TGCAGCGCCAGACTAGGCATTGAAACCGGGGAGCTGTTTTTT. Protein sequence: CSARLGIETGELFF.

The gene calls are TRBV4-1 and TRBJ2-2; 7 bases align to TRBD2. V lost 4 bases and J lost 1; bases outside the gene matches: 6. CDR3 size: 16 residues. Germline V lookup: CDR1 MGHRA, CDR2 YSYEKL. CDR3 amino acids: CASSPSASGNTGELFF. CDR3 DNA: TGCGCCAGCAGCCCCTCCGCTAGCGGGAACACCGGGGAGCTGTTTTTT.

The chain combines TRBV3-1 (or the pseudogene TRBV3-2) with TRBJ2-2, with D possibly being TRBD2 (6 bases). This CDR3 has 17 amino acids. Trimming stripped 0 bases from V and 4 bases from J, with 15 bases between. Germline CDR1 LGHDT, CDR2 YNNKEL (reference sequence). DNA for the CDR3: TGTGCCAGCAGCCAAGATCCTAGGCAGGGAGGCACCGGGGAGCTGTTTTTT. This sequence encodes CASSQDPRQGGTGELFF.

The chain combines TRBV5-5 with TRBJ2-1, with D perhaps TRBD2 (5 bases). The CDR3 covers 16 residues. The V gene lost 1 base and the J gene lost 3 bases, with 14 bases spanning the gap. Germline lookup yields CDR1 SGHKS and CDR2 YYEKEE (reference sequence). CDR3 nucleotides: TGTGCCAGCAGCTTGTTGCGGGCTGGGGTCTACAATGAGCAGTTCTTC. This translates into CASSLLRAGVYNEQFF.

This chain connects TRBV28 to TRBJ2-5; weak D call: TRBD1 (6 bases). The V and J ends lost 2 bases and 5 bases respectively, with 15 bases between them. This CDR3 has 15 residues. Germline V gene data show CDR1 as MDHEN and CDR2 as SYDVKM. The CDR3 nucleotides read TGTGCCAGCAGTTTAGAGCAGGGGATAGGGGAGACCCAGTACTTC. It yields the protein CASSLEQGIGETQYF.

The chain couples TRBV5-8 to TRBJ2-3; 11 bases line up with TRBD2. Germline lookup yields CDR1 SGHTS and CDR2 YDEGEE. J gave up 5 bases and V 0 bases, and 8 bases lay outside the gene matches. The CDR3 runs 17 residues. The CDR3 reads CASSLAGTSGGRDTQYF. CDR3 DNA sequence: TGTGCCAGCAGCTTGGCGGGGACTAGCGGAGGTAGAGATACGCAGTATTTT.